Listed here are 32 T cell receptor beta chains from one sample, sequenced in a study of blood T cell repertoires in COVID-19. The protocol was immunoSEQ multiplex PCR, while the TCRdb copy is restricted to in-frame clones and leaves out a portion. In the table there are about 12,000 clones, 70% to 80% of which are singletons. The sample taken for sequencing was peripheral blood. The receptors were sampled from a man aged 55 to 70 with COVID-19, enrolled during active disease.

This clone is judged large. V usage is TRBV7-9 and J usage is TRBJ2-7, with a tentative D call TRBD1 (5 bases). This CDR3 has 15 residues. Per germline, CDR1 SEHNR and CDR2 FQNEAQ (reference sequence). V was trimmed by 1 base and J by 3 bases, leaving 13 bases between them. The CDR3 here is CASSLEQAFLYEQYF. The CDR3, as DNA: TGTGCCAGCAGCTTAGAACAGGCCTTCCTCTACGAGCAGTACTTC.

V usage is TRBV7-2 and J usage is TRBJ2-1; 9 bases fit TRBD1. The germline gives CDR1 SGHTA, CDR2 FQGNSA. The CDR3 extends over 15 amino acids. V lost 5 bases and J lost 8; bases outside the gene matches: 10. The CDR3 nucleotides are TGTGCCAGCAGCCCCCGGCGGACAGGGGTCGATGAGCAGTTCTTC. Its protein is CASSPRRTGVDEQFF. Full variable domain (rest looked up from reference TRBV7-2 and TRBJ2-1): GAGVSQSPSNKVTEKGKDVELRCDPISGHTALYWYRQSLGQGLEFLIYFQGNSAPDKSGLPSDRFSAERTGGSVSTLTIQRTQQEDSAVYLCASSPRRTGVDEQFFGPGTRLTVL.

The chain joins TRBV5-1 to TRBJ2-2, with D hard to call. Trimming left V 0 bases short and J 0 bases short, with 3 bases between. Germline CDR1 reads SGHRS; CDR2 reads YFSETQ. The CDR3 length is 14 residues. The CDR3 spells CASSLDTNTGELFF. In nucleotides, the CDR3 is TGCGCCAGCAGCTTGGACACGAACACCGGGGAGCTGTTTTTT.

The V and J genes are TRBV28 and TRBJ2-3; 7 positions agree with TRBD2. The V gene end was trimmed by 3 bases and the J gene end by 2 bases; junction bases not matched to a gene: 5. CDR1 MDHEN and CDR2 SYDVKM come from the germline V gene. This CDR3 contains 15 residues. CDR3 amino acids: CASSLGGRATDTQYF. CDR3 DNA sequence: TGTGCCAGCAGTTTGGGGGGGAGGGCCACAGATACGCAGTATTTT.

The rearrangement joins TRBV18 to TRBJ1-5; possibly TRBD1 for D (6 bases). Trimming left V 6 bases short and J 3 bases short, with 12 bases between. The CDR3 is 14 amino acids. The germline CDR1 and CDR2 sequences are KGHSH and LQKENI. The CDR3 loop reads CASSAGTYNQPQHF. As DNA, the CDR3 is TGTGCCAGCTCGGCCGGGACATACAATCAGCCCCAGCATTTT.

The chain links TRBV5-6 to TRBJ2-2, with D hard to call. V gave up 0 bases and J gave up 5 bases, with 8 bases separating them. Germline-derived CDR1 and CDR2 are SGHDT and YYEEEE. This CDR3 region has 14 residues. The CDR3 loop reads CASSLGQVTGELFF. CDR3 DNA sequence: TGTGCCAGCAGCTTGGGGCAGGTAACCGGGGAGCTGTTTTTT.

This CDR3 is CASSQDWGDRGTGELFF. The CDR3 nucleotides read TGTGCCAGCAGCCAAGATTGGGGGGACCGGGGCACCGGGGAGCTGTTTTTT. The J gene is TRBJ2-2, the V gene TRBV4-2; weak D call: TRBD2 (6 bases). The V end lost 0 bases, the J end lost 4 bases, and 15 bases lay between the germline ends. CDR1 is LGHNA and CDR2 is YNFKEQ in the germline V gene. The CDR3 spans 17 residues.

Only one count was recorded for this clone. V and J are TRBV5-1 and TRBJ2-7; D might be TRBD1 (5 bases). The CDR3 covers 13 residues. Germline V gives CDR1 SGHRS, CDR2 YFSETQ. V was trimmed by 8 bases and J by 1 base, leaving 13 bases between them. CDR3 nucleotide sequence: TGCGCCAGTTCGCCACAGGAGTCCTACGAGCAGTACTTC. Protein product: CASSPQESYEQYF. Full variable domain (outside the CDR3, taken from reference TRBV5-1 and TRBJ2-7): KAGVTQTPRYLIKTRGQQVTLSCSPISGHRSVSWYQQTPGQGLQFLFEYFSETQRNKGNFPGRFSGRQFSNSRSEMNVSTLELGDSALYLCASSPQESYEQYFGPGTRLTVT.

This CDR3 reads CASSLTEYNSPLHF. The CDR3 region has the DNA TGTGCCAGCAGTCTGACAGAGTATAATTCACCCCTCCACTTT. The chain couples TRBV2 to TRBJ1-6; D is perhaps TRBD1 (5 bases). There are 14 residues in the CDR3. Between the trimmed V and J ends, which lost 5 bases and 4 bases, there was a span of 9 bases. Germline V gives CDR1 SNHLY, CDR2 FYNNEI. Full variable domain (missing parts from reference TRBV2 and TRBJ1-6): EPEVTQTPSHQVTQMGQEVILRCVPISNHLYFYWYRQILGQKVEFLVSFYNNEISEKSEIFDDQFSVERPDGSNFTLKIRSTKLEDSAMYFCASSLTEYNSPLHFGNGTRLTVT.

This clone was picked up one time. The V gene is TRBV11-2, the J gene TRBJ2-3; 8 bases align to TRBD2. This CDR3 has 19 residues. V trimming: 0 bases; J trimming: 5 bases; junction bases outside the gene matches: 16. CDR1 and CDR2 from the germline V gene are SGHAT and FQNNGV. The CDR3 nucleotides are TGTGCCAGCAGCTTAGATAGAGGATGGGGACTAGGCATTAGAGATACGCAGTATTTT. It codes for CASSLDRGWGLGIRDTQYF.

This rearrangement joins TRBV11-2 to TRBJ2-7; TRBD1 matches 9 bases. V lost 7 bases to trimming and J lost 5 bases; unmatched junction nucleotides: 6. The CDR3 is 13 residues long. The germline CDR1 and CDR2 sequences are SGHAT and FQNNGV. The chain's CDR3 is CASTRTGDHEQYF. CDR3 nucleotide sequence: TGTGCCAGCACCAGGACAGGGGACCACGAGCAGTACTTC.

This clone was recorded once. The chain combines TRBV5-5 with TRBJ1-1; D is possibly TRBD1 (5 bases). This CDR3 has 14 amino acids. Germline loops: CDR1 SGHKS, CDR2 YYEKEE (reference sequence). Deletions cut 1 base from V and 7 bases from J, with 14 bases between. Written as DNA, the CDR3 is TGTGCCAGCAGCTTGATCAGGGCCCCGATTGAAGCTTTCTTT. Encoded protein: CASSLIRAPIEAFF.

This chain connects TRBV20-1 to TRBJ2-1, with 10 nucleotides matching TRBD2. Germline V gene lookup returns CDR1 DFQATT and CDR2 SNEGSKA (reference sequence). The length of the CDR3 is 15 residues. Trimming cost V 3 bases and J 6 bases; bases outside gene matches: 8. CDR3 coding DNA: TGCAGTGCTAGTCCGGGACTAGCGAGTCCCAATGAGCAGTTCTTC. Protein product: CSASPGLASPNEQFF.

This clone was recorded once. The V gene is TRBV12-5, the J gene TRBJ2-3; maybe TRBD2 (6 bases). The CDR3 extends over 13 amino acids. CDR1 and CDR2 (germline): LGHNT, FRNRAP. Trimming pared 5 bases from V and 2 bases from J, leaving 8 bases between. CDR3: CASGREYTDTQYF. Written as DNA, the CDR3 is TGTGCTAGTGGTCGGGAGTACACAGATACGCAGTATTTT.

In this sample, this clone turned up a few times. The chain links TRBV6-6 to TRBJ2-7; possible D gene TRBD1, 6 bases. The CDR3 loop spans 16 amino acids. The V gene lost 5 bases and the J gene lost 3 bases, with 20 bases spanning the gap. Germline V lookup: CDR1 MNHNY, CDR2 SVGAGI (reference sequence). CDR3 nucleotide sequence: TGTGCCAGCAGTACCCGAAACAGGGTTCATCTCTACGAGCAGTACTTC. This gives the protein CASSTRNRVHLYEQYF.

The chain joins TRBV7-2 to TRBJ1-6; possible D gene TRBD1, 6 bases. Trimming left V 1 base short and J 7 bases short, with 11 bases between. This CDR3 contains 15 residues. The germline gives CDR1 SGHTA, CDR2 FQGNSA. CDR3 residues: CASSLDYRANSPLHF. The CDR3 DNA is TGTGCCAGCAGCTTAGACTACAGGGCCAATTCACCCCTCCACTTT. Based on the CDR3 plus reference TRBV7-2 and TRBJ1-6, the full variable domain is GAGVSQSPSNKVTEKGKDVELRCDPISGHTALYWYRQSLGQGLEFLIYFQGNSAPDKSGLPSDRFSAERTGGSVSTLTIQRTQQEDSAVYLCASSLDYRANSPLHFGNGTRLTVT.

The gene calls are TRBV2 and TRBJ1-6, with D possibly being TRBD1 (5 bases). This CDR3 has 14 residues. CDR1 SNHLY and CDR2 FYNNEI come from the germline V gene. The V gene lost 6 bases and the J gene lost 4 bases, with 10 bases spanning the gap. The CDR3 loop reads CASSSGTYNSPLHF. CDR3 sequence (DNA): TGTGCCAGCAGCTCCGGGACTTATAATTCACCCCTCCACTTT.

This clone was recorded a few times. The V gene is TRBV5-1, the J gene TRBJ1-3, with D hard to call. Germline assignment: CDR1 SGHRS and CDR2 YFSETQ. The CDR3 loop spans 12 amino acids. The V end lost 5 bases, the J end lost 1 base, and 4 bases lay between the germline ends. CDR3 sequence (DNA): TGCGCCAGCAGAGAGTCTGGAAACACCATATATTTT. This encodes CASRESGNTIYF.

This sequence joins TRBV30 and TRBJ1-6; no reliable D call. V lost 0 bases, J lost 5 bases, and 8 bases lay in between. Germline V gives CDR1 GTSNPN, CDR2 SVGIG (reference sequence). The CDR3 has 14 residues. CDR3 in DNA: TGTGCCTGGAGTGTACACCTCAATAATTCACCCCTCCACTTT. Translated, it gives CAWSVHLNNSPLHF.

This clone is labeled medium-sized (0.01 to 0.1%). V and J are TRBV4-1 and TRBJ1-4; tentative D call: TRBD1 (5 bases). V was trimmed by 4 bases and J by 0 bases, leaving 6 bases between them. This CDR3 comprises 14 residues. Germline CDR1 MGHRA, CDR2 YSYEKL. CDR3 residues: CASSRQSTNEKLFF. In nucleotides, the CDR3 is TGCGCCAGCAGCCGACAGTCAACTAATGAAAAACTGTTTTTT.

The genes are TRBV6-6 and TRBJ2-7; 9 nucleotides agree with TRBD2. Germline-derived CDR1 and CDR2 are MNHNY and SVGAGI (reference sequence). The CDR3 extends over 14 amino acids. J was trimmed by 1 base and V by 6 bases; bases with no gene match: 4. The CDR3 nucleotides read TGTGCCAGCAGCTCCAGCGGGGGGTCCTACGAGCAGTACGTC. Its protein is CASSSSGGSYEQYV.

Only a few counts were recorded for this clone. The rearrangement links TRBV27 to TRBJ1-4; D is perhaps TRBD1 (5 bases). CDR1 and CDR2 (germline): MNHEY, SMNVEV (reference sequence). This CDR3 has 15 amino acids. The ends were cut back, 4 bases at V and 10 bases at J, with 19 bases in the middle. The CDR3 nucleotides read TGTGCCAGCAGTTCATGGGGCCCTGGCGAACCAAAACTGTTTTTT. Translation: CASSSWGPGEPKLFF. Looking up the rest from reference TRBV27 and TRBJ1-4 gives the full variable domain: EAQVTQNPRYLITVTGKKLTVTCSQNMNHEYMSWYRQDPGLGLRQIYYSMNVEVTDKGDVPEGYKVSRKEKRNFPLILESPSPNQTSLYFCASSSWGPGEPKLFFGSGTQLSVL.

The gene calls are TRBV27 and TRBJ2-3; D is possibly TRBD2 (6 bases). V was shortened by 5 bases and J by 6 bases, with 18 bases between the two germline ends. Germline V CDR1 and CDR2: MNHEY, SMNVEV (reference sequence). This CDR3 has 15 amino acids. The CDR3 DNA is TGTGCCAGCAGTGCTACTAGGTCGGGGAGGGATACGCAGTATTTT. This translates into CASSATRSGRDTQYF.

This clone was detected a few times. CDR3 loop: CASSLGTIYEQYF. As DNA, the CDR3 is TGTGCCAGCAGCTTGGGGACTATCTACGAGCAGTACTTC. The chain recombines TRBV5-6 with TRBJ2-7, with D perhaps TRBD2 (6 bases). Germline assignment: CDR1 SGHDT and CDR2 YYEEEE. The CDR3 totals 13 residues. The V and J ends lost 0 bases and 3 bases respectively, with 7 bases between them.

The V and J genes are TRBV29-1 and TRBJ2-1, with TRBD1 matching 10 bases. The CDR3 is made up of 12 amino acids. After removal of 5 bases from V and 7 bases from J, the junction contained 2 bases not matched to a gene. CDR1 and CDR2 (germline): SQVTM, ANQGSEA. CDR3 amino acids: CSVRDRGNEQFF. The CDR3 region has the DNA TGCAGCGTTCGGGACAGGGGTAATGAGCAGTTCTTC.

The count of this clone is one. The CDR3 region is CASSQGPRRTEAFF. The CDR3 DNA reads as TGTGCCAGTAGTCAGGGGCCCAGGAGGACTGAAGCTTTCTTT. This rearrangement joins TRBV19 to TRBJ1-1; a possible D gene is TRBD1 (6 bases). Germline-derived CDR1 and CDR2 are LNHDA and SQIVND (reference sequence). CDR3 length: 14 amino acids. V lost 5 bases and J 5 bases, leaving 15 bases between the germline ends.

The rearrangement joins TRBV27 to TRBJ1-2, with 10 bases fitting TRBD1. The germline CDR1 and CDR2 sequences are MNHEY and SMNVEV (reference sequence). V gave up 5 bases and J gave up 6 bases; unmatched junction bases: 6. The CDR3 has 14 amino acids. The CDR3 loop is CASSGRTGGHGYTF. CDR3 DNA: TGTGCCAGCAGTGGGCGGACAGGGGGACATGGCTACACCTTC.

This sequence joins TRBV24-1 and TRBJ2-1; 13 bases agree with TRBD2. With 4 bases clipped from V and 8 bases from J, the junction kept 7 bases outside the gene matches. The CDR3 spans 16 residues. CDR1 KGHDR and CDR2 SFDVKD come from the germline V gene. CDR3 in DNA: TGTGCCACCAGTGACCCCCGACTAGCGGGAGGTCATGAGCAGTTCTTC. Amino acid sequence: CATSDPRLAGGHEQFF.

The rearrangement joins TRBV4-2 to TRBJ2-1; 11 bases match TRBD2. The ends lost 0 bases at V and 0 bases at J; junction bases unmatched: 10. The CDR3 contains 20 residues. Germline lookup yields CDR1 LGHNA and CDR2 YNFKEQ. The CDR3 is CASSQDWASGRLSSYNEQFF. CDR3 DNA: TGTGCCAGCAGCCAAGATTGGGCTAGCGGGAGGCTCAGCTCCTACAATGAGCAGTTCTTC.

Note on this clone: Other DNA sequences in this specimen translate into the identical CDR3. The chain has TRBV7-2 and TRBJ1-4; tentative D call: TRBD1 (6 bases). Germline loops: CDR1 SGHTA, CDR2 FQGNSA. The length of the CDR3 is 15 residues. Trimming shortened V by 6 bases and J by 3 bases, and 14 bases separated the two germline ends. CDR3 sequence reads: CASRSRGQPNEKLFF. CDR3 coding DNA: TGTGCCAGCAGAAGTCGTGGACAGCCTAATGAAAAACTGTTTTTT.

The sample holds a few counts of this clone. CDR3 in amino acids: CASSQDGGGNNEKLFF. The CDR3 DNA is TGTGCCAGCAGCCAAGATGGTGGGGGGAATAATGAAAAACTGTTTTTT. The chain is built from TRBV4-2 and TRBJ1-4, with D perhaps matching TRBD1 (5 bases). The CDR3 covers 16 residues. The V gene's germline CDR1 is LGHNA and CDR2 YNFKEQ. The V end lost 0 bases, the J end lost 4 bases, and 12 bases lay between the germline ends.

In its sample, this clone was seen a few times. V and J are TRBV28 and TRBJ2-7, with TRBD2 as a possible D gene (6 bases). Germline-derived CDR1 and CDR2 are MDHEN and SYDVKM. V lost 5 bases to trimming and J lost 4 bases, with 21 bases between them. This CDR3 has 16 residues. CDR3 amino acids: CASSPGGTESGYEQYV. The CDR3 region has the DNA TGTGCCAGCAGTCCTGGAGGGACCGAATCGGGATACGAGCAGTACGTC.